This is a list of T cell receptor beta chains from one sample in a study of early T cells in non-severe SARS-CoV-2 infection. Using its own MiXCR run on the 5' RACE reads, TCRdb lists one record per CDR3 protein. The table lists 46,000 or so distinct CDR3 sequences, less than 15% of them singletons, with roughly a tenth in the top ten. The source material was whole blood. Every receptor here comes from an adult who was a healthcare worker with PCR-confirmed SARS-CoV-2 infection or an uninfected control (not recorded which). CDR3s include the opening cysteine and the closing phenylalanine or tryptophan. Fields, in order: V gene, J gene, D gene, clone size, CDR3 DNA, CDR3 protein. D genes are given only for firm matches. Clone size, where shown, is once, few, many, or a class for clones that have expanded.

v_gene: TRBV7-2
j_gene: TRBJ2-3
d_gene: NA
abundance: few
CDR3nt: TGTGCCAGCAGCTCTAGGGGTTGGCCCACAGATACGCAGTATTTT
CDR3aa: CASSSRGWPTDTQYF

v_gene: TRBV3-1
j_gene: TRBJ1-2
d_gene: TRBD1
abundance: many
CDR3nt: TGTGCCAGCAGCCAAGAGGGGGGACAGGGGGCCCACTGGAACTATGGCTACACCTTC
CDR3aa: CASSQEGGQGAHWNYGYTF

v_gene: TRBV20-1
j_gene: TRBJ2-5
d_gene: NA
abundance: many
CDR3nt: TGCAGTGCTAGATCTAGTACAGGAGAGACCCAGTACTTC
CDR3aa: CSARSSTGETQYF

v_gene: TRBV7-9
j_gene: TRBJ2-1
d_gene: TRBD2
abundance: few
CDR3nt: TGTGCCAGCAGCTTAGGCCTAGCGGGACGCAATGAGCAGTTCTTC
CDR3aa: CASSLGLAGRNEQFF

v_gene: TRBV6-6
j_gene: TRBJ2-7
d_gene: NA
abundance: many
CDR3nt: TGTGCCAGCAGTTACCCGGCGGGGACAGCCTACGAGCAGTACTTC
CDR3aa: CASSYPAGTAYEQYF

v_gene: TRBV7-9
j_gene: TRBJ1-6
d_gene: NA
abundance: few
CDR3nt: TGTGCCAGCAGCTTAGCGGGAGCAGGGGTGTCACCCCTCCACTTT
CDR3aa: CASSLAGAGVSPLHF

v_gene: TRBV2
j_gene: TRBJ1-4
d_gene: TRBD1
abundance: many
CDR3nt: TGTGCCAGCAGTCCCTGGACAGGGCGGGATGAAAAACTGTTTTTT
CDR3aa: CASSPWTGRDEKLFF

v_gene: TRBV20-1
j_gene: TRBJ1-3
d_gene: TRBD1
abundance: NA
CDR3nt: TGCAGTGCTAGAGACAGGGGGTCCTCTGGAAACACCATATATTTT
CDR3aa: CSARDRGSSGNTIYF

v_gene: TRBV7-6
j_gene: TRBJ2-1
d_gene: TRBD2
abundance: few
CDR3nt: TGTGCCAGCAGCCCTATGCTAGCGGGGGGCCCCCTCTCGTTCAATGAGCAGTTCTTC
CDR3aa: CASSPMLAGGPLSFNEQFF

v_gene: TRBV12-5
j_gene: TRBJ2-5
d_gene: TRBD2
abundance: many
CDR3nt: TGTGCTTCACAACGGGGAGGGGAAGAGACCCAGTACTTC
CDR3aa: CASQRGGEETQYF

v_gene: TRBV6-5
j_gene: TRBJ1-6
d_gene: NA
abundance: many
CDR3nt: TGTGCCAGCAGCCTTGGGACAACCTATAATTCACCCCTCCACTTT
CDR3aa: CASSLGTTYNSPLHF

v_gene: TRBV12-3/TRBV12-4
j_gene: TRBJ1-4
d_gene: NA
abundance: NA
CDR3nt: TGTGCCAGCATGGGTGCAACTAATGAAAAACTGTTTTTT
CDR3aa: CASMGATNEKLFF

v_gene: TRBV7-9
j_gene: TRBJ2-2
d_gene: TRBD1
abundance: NA
CDR3nt: TGTGCCAGCAGCCCTCGGCAGGGGGCGAACACCGGGGAGCTGTTTTTT
CDR3aa: CASSPRQGANTGELFF

v_gene: TRBV2
j_gene: TRBJ1-1
d_gene: NA
abundance: few
CDR3nt: TGTGCCAGCAGGACAGGCGTATGGGAAGCTTTCTTT
CDR3aa: CASRTGVWEAFF

v_gene: TRBV2
j_gene: TRBJ2-3
d_gene: TRBD2
abundance: few
CDR3nt: TGTGCCAGCAACCTAGCGGAGGGCGCAGATACGCAGTATTTT
CDR3aa: CASNLAEGADTQYF

v_gene: TRBV10-3
j_gene: TRBJ2-5
d_gene: NA
abundance: many
CDR3nt: TGTGCCATCAGTGGGGACTCCCAAGAGACCCAGTACTTC
CDR3aa: CAISGDSQETQYF

v_gene: TRBV7-9
j_gene: TRBJ1-4
d_gene: TRBD1
abundance: many
CDR3nt: TGTGCCAGCATCCTCGGACAGGGGCCAGGAAAACTGTTTTTT
CDR3aa: CASILGQGPGKLFF

v_gene: TRBV5-4
j_gene: TRBJ1-4
d_gene: TRBD1
abundance: NA
CDR3nt: TGTGCCAGCAGCTTGCGTAAGACAGGGGGCGAAAAACTGTTTTTT
CDR3aa: CASSLRKTGGEKLFF